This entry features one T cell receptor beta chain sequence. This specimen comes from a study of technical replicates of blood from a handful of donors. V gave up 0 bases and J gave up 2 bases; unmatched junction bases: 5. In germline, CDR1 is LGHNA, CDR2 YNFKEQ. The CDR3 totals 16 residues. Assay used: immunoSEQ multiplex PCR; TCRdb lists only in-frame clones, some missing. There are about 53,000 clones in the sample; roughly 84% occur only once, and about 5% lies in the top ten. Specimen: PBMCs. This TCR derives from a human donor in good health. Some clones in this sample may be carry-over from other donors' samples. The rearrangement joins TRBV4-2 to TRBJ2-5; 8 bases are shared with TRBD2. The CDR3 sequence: CASSQDPGGGQETQYF. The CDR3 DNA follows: TGTGCCAGCAGCCAAGATCCCGGCGGGGGGCAAGAGACCCAGTACTTC.